In its sample, the clone carrying this T cell receptor beta chain was seen a few times. No antigen is known for it. This PCR relied on a set of 60 Vbeta primers and 13 Jbeta primers. Libraries were prepared by immunoSEQ multiplex PCR; TCRdb keeps only in-frame clonotypes and omits some of them. The sample holds 100,000 or so clones; about 80% are singletons and the top ten take approximately 3%. The data belong to a study of cytomegalovirus exposure and HLA in healthy donors. General observations from the study: The productive fraction for most TCR beta V segments was about 87% or about 30% in an earlier analysis. HLA alleles showed associations with roughly 17,000 TCR beta sequences in a later analysis, at a 0.05 false discovery rate. Relative to equally common others, HLA-associated TCR beta chains showed greater clonal expansion in a later analysis.

Germline CDR1 is MDHEN and CDR2 is SYDVKM. V lost 5 bases to trimming and J lost 6 bases; unmatched junction nucleotides: 9. There are 15 residues in the CDR3. The chain carries TRBV28 and TRBJ2-3; 9 bases map to TRBD2. Input material: PBMCs. The TCR originated in a woman in her forties in good health and CMV-seronegative. This chain's CDR3 is CASSPIGLAGDTQYF. The CDR3 coding sequence is TGTGCCAGCAGTCCTATTGGGCTAGCGGGGGATACGCAGTATTTT.